This TCR beta chain appears in the sequencing data of a study of shared T cell receptors in the human thymus. The assay was immunoSEQ multiplex PCR, and TCRdb's table has in-frame clones only and misses some. Of about 660,000 clones in the sample, 70% to 90% are singletons; the top ten hold 0.0085% to 0.012%. This CDR3 comprises 15 residues. The germline gives CDR1 MNHEY, CDR2 SMNVEV (reference sequence). After removal of 5 bases from V and 2 bases from J, the junction contained 7 bases not matched to a gene. These records were also assigned to another study, of human thymus T cells. That report notes: Donation was from healthy Finnish infants who were having corrective surgery that addressed congenital heart defects. Obtained as resections during corrective heart surgery, the thymus tissue was then studied. Thymic and blood repertoires seemed to favor certain V and J genes. Unrelated individuals had highly overlapping thymic repertoires, as reported in related research.

The J gene is TRBJ2-7, the V gene TRBV27; 9 bases are shared with TRBD1. The source of this sequence is a boy under two years old with a congenital heart defect. The sample consisted of thymocytes. In DNA, the CDR3 is TGTGCCAGCAGTGTTACAGGGGGCCCCCCCTACGAGCAGTACTTC. Translated, it gives CASSVTGGPPYEQYF.